This T cell receptor beta chain was documented in a study of human T cells and chemical hapten exposure. Details on this clonotype: Antigen specificity is unknown.

This CDR3 has 16 residues. Trimming took 0 bases from V and 1 from J, leaving 12 bases between them. Germline V gives CDR1 SGHTA, CDR2 FQGNSA. This sample's treatment: therapeutic diphenylcyclopropenone sensitization with weekly scalp DPC. Blood sampling occurred before each patch-test application. Study observations and caveats: Compared with pre-sensitization or healthy control sets, expanded TCRs clustered more.

Single cDNA molecules in the library carried unique molecular identifiers attached during preparation. Original processing notes: Approximately 100,000 TCRs per sample was the median, with a range of roughly 23,224 to 690,600. From the reads, TCRdb called clonotypes with MiXCR, one entry per CDR3 protein. TCRdb's processing, not the authors' own work, is the source of the V and J calls. Here the sample spans about 500 distinct CDR3 sequences, just over 65% being singletons. The J gene is TRBJ1-1, the V gene TRBV7-2, with D possibly being TRBD1 (5 bases). This specimen consisted of whole blood, obtained before DPC sensitization or 2, 6, or about 24 weeks after (not recorded which). The receptor was isolated from an adult with alopecia areata. Some clones in this sample may be carry-over from other donors' samples. This table probably holds off-target reads from a library built for another chain. CDR3 loop: CASSLAPEGWNTEAFF. The CDR3, as DNA: TGTGCCAGCAGCTTAGCCCCAGAGGGGTGGAACACTGAAGCTTTCTTT.